These 21 T cell receptor beta chains came from one sample sequenced in a study of T cells in Graves' hyperthyroidism and ophthalmopathy. RNA transcripts gave rise to amplified TCR beta CDR3 regions. The TCR CDR3 was amplified in a first-round RT-PCR using the HTBI primer set. TCRdb analysed the multiplex PCR reads with MiXCR anew, one entry per CDR3 protein. The table has roughly 260,000 distinct CDR3 sequences, about 15% seen once. The sequenced sample was blood. Receptors were obtained from a woman between 35 and 50 years old with Graves' hyperthyroidism that later progressed to Graves' ophthalmopathy.

The chain is built from TRBV6-2 or TRBV6-3 and TRBJ2-2; 11 bases are a match to TRBD2. Losses at the gene ends were 7 bases for V and 7 bases for J; bases not matched to a gene: 2. CDR3 length: 13 amino acids. Germline V gene lookup returns CDR1 MNHEY and CDR2 SVGEGT. CDR3 nucleotides: TGTGCCAGCATCGGGACTAGCGGCGGGGAGCTGTTTTTT. It codes for CASIGTSGGELFF.

This clonotype was counted a single time. A much larger clone differs by one base, so this may be a read error. The chain couples TRBV5-1 to TRBJ2-2; D may be TRBD2 (5 bases). CDR1 and CDR2 from the germline V gene are SGHRS and YFSETQ. The CDR3 spans 15 residues. CDR3 loop: CASSLKAGNTVELFF. For the CDR3, the DNA is TGCGCCAGCAGCTTGAAGGCCGGGAACACCGTGGAGCTGTTTTTT.

Notes on this clonotype: This could be a read error, since a much larger clone is one nucleotide away. This chain joins TRBV20-1 and TRBJ2-3; D ambiguous. The germline V gene encodes CDR1 DFQATT and CDR2 SNEGSKA (reference sequence). The CDR3 runs 14 residues. CDR3 region: CSVRDATSTDTQYF. As DNA, the CDR3 is TGCAGTGTTAGAGATGCGACTAGCACAGATACGCAGTATTTT.

A few counts support this clonotype. The gene calls are TRBV9 and TRBJ2-1, with D possibly matching TRBD2 (6 bases). This CDR3 has 15 amino acids. Looked up from germline, CDR1 is SGDLS and CDR2 is YYNGEE. V lost 1 base to trimming and J lost 1 base, with 9 bases between them. The DNA of the CDR3 is TGTGCCAGCAGCGTACGGCTAGCGTCCTACAATGAGCAGTTCTTC. Translating it yields CASSVRLASYNEQFF.

Only one count was recorded for this clonotype. This clone may be a read error of a much larger clone one base away. This chain connects TRBV5-1 to TRBJ2-2; a weak D match, TRBD1 (6 bases). This CDR3 has 14 residues. Germline CDR1 and CDR2: SGHRS and YFSETQ. CDR3 sequence reads: CASSFNRQAGDLFF. For the CDR3, the DNA is TGCGCCAGCAGCTTCAACCGACAGGCCGGGGATCTGTTTTTT.

The rearrangement links TRBV11-2 to TRBJ2-5, with D unclear. The CDR3 covers 16 residues. V was shortened by 1 base and J by 1 base, with 13 bases between the two germline ends. Per germline, CDR1 SGHAT and CDR2 FQNNGV. The CDR3 region has the DNA TGTGCCAGCAGCTTAGGTGTTAGGTCCATCCAAGAGACCCAGTACTTC. The encoded protein is CASSLGVRSIQETQYF.

This CDR3 is CASSIGTGDQFF. As DNA, the CDR3 is TGTGCCAGTAGTATTGGGACAGGGGATCAGTTCTTC. This chain uses TRBV19 with TRBJ2-1; 10 bases are a match to TRBD1. This CDR3 comprises 12 residues. V gave up 3 bases and J gave up 13 bases; unmatched junction bases: 3. From germline, CDR1 is LNHDA and CDR2 SQIVND (reference sequence).

This clonotype has a count of ten or more. This rearrangement joins TRBV10-3 to TRBJ2-7, with 10 bases identical to TRBD2. With V trimmed by 8 bases and J by 0 bases, 4 bases remained unmatched. This CDR3 is built from 14 residues. Per germline, CDR1 ENHRY and CDR2 SYGVKD. The CDR3 loop reads CAIGLAASSYEQYF. CDR3 coding DNA: TGTGCCATCGGACTAGCGGCGAGCTCCTACGAGCAGTACTTC.

This clonotype has at least ten counts. This chain uses TRBV12-3 or TRBV12-4 with TRBJ2-7; D is uncertain. Trimming took off 7 bases at V and 7 bases at J, with 17 bases between the two ends. The CDR3 is 13 residues long. CDR3 sequence (DNA): TGTGCCAGCACTCGTATCCCGTTGGTGGAGCAGTACTTC. Amino acids: CASTRIPLVEQYF.

This clonotype turned up a few times. This chain joins TRBV4-1 and TRBJ2-3; weak D call: TRBD2 (5 bases). The CDR3 runs to 16 residues. Per the germline V gene, CDR1 is MGHRA and CDR2 is YSYEKL. Trimming removed 1 base at V and 0 bases at J, with 11 bases between. The CDR3 nucleotides are TGCGCCAGCAGCCAAGTTCGCGGGCTCAGCACAGATACGCAGTATTTT. Translated: CASSQVRGLSTDTQYF.

This clonotype was observed a few times. The V gene is TRBV7-9, the J gene TRBJ2-2, with 7 nucleotides matching TRBD1. The V segment lost 5 bases and the J segment 0 bases; nucleotides outside the gene matches: 3. The CDR3 extends over 15 amino acids. Germline assignment: CDR1 SEHNR and CDR2 FQNEAQ (reference sequence). This CDR3 is CASSDGTANTGELFF. DNA of the CDR3: TGTGCCAGCAGCGACGGGACAGCGAACACCGGGGAGCTGTTTTTT.

Ten or more counts support this clonotype. The chain employs TRBV10-3 and TRBJ2-7; TRBD2 matches at 13 bases. J was trimmed by 7 bases and V by 3 bases; bases with no gene match: 6. The CDR3 contains 15 residues. Germline-derived CDR1 and CDR2 are ENHRY and SYGVKD. The CDR3 spells CAISEHGLAGEEQYF. The CDR3 DNA reads as TGTGCCATCAGTGAACACGGACTAGCGGGAGAAGAGCAGTACTTC.

This clonotype has just a few counts. The chain employs TRBV14 and TRBJ2-5; a weak D match, TRBD2 (6 bases). This CDR3 contains 15 residues. The ends were cut back, 2 bases at V and 3 bases at J, with 13 bases in the middle. Germline V gene lookup returns CDR1 SGHDN and CDR2 FVKESK. DNA of the CDR3: TGTGCCAGCAGCCAACTTAGCGGTCGGGAAGAGACCCAGTACTTC. Its translation: CASSQLSGREETQYF.

This clonotype has just a few counts. Sequence at one end of the junction differs from germline and may be a read error. The J gene is TRBJ2-5, the V gene TRBV20-1, with D unclear. Germline values: CDR1 DFQATT, CDR2 SNEGSKA (reference sequence). The CDR3 is 8 amino acids. CDR3 bases: TGCAGTGCCGGGCAAGGGAACTTC. It translates to CSAGQGNF.

In this sample, this clonotype turned up a few times. The chain couples TRBV6-1 to TRBJ1-2; D gene unclear. The CDR3 consists of 10 residues. Trimming removed 3 bases at V and 8 bases at J, with 4 bases between. The germline gives CDR1 MNHNS, CDR2 SASEGT. This chain's CDR3 is CASSDGGYTF. CDR3 nucleotide sequence: TGTGCCAGCAGTGATGGAGGCTACACCTTC.

The V and J genes are TRBV19 and TRBJ1-4; no clear D gene. Germline V lookup: CDR1 LNHDA, CDR2 SQIVND (reference sequence). CDR3 length: 11 residues. V was pared by 6 bases and J by 6 bases, with 5 bases between. The CDR3 sequence is CASSLYEKLFF. Here the CDR3 DNA reads TGTGCCAGTAGCTTATATGAAAAACTGTTTTTT.

The chain carries TRBV4-1 and TRBJ2-1; D unclear. Germline V CDR1 and CDR2: MGHRA, YSYEKL. Trimming cost V 2 bases and J 0 bases, with 14 bases left between them. The CDR3 is 17 amino acids. This CDR3 is CASSQTRSLRSYNEQFF. The DNA of the CDR3 is TGCGCCAGCAGCCAAACTCGAAGTCTTCGCTCCTACAATGAGCAGTTCTTC.

This clonotype has at least ten counts. V is TRBV2 and J is TRBJ2-2, with D perhaps TRBD2 (6 bases). The CDR3 has 16 amino acids. Trimming cost V 5 bases and J 5 bases, with 18 bases left between them. Germline V gives CDR1 SNHLY, CDR2 FYNNEI. CDR3 DNA: TGTGCCAGCAGTCTAGAGGAGGGCAACCCTACCGGGGAGCTGTTTTTT. Protein: CASSLEEGNPTGELFF.

The chain recombines TRBV18 with TRBJ2-1; D may be TRBD1 or TRBD2 (5 bases each). The germline gives CDR1 KGHSH, CDR2 LQKENI. Deletions cut 5 bases from V and 7 bases from J, with 18 bases between. The CDR3 is 15 residues long. In nucleotides, the CDR3 is TGTGCCAGCTCAATAACAGGATCAACGGGGAATGAGCAGTTCTTC. Translated: CASSITGSTGNEQFF.

Ten or more counts support this clonotype. This chain uses TRBV7-3 with TRBJ2-5; D ambiguous. This CDR3 contains 13 residues. Germline V gene sequence: CDR1 SGHTA, CDR2 FQGTGA. With 5 bases removed from V and 5 bases from J, the gap between germline ends came to 12 bases. The CDR3 DNA follows: TGTGCCAGCAGCCGTTCTGGTAAGGAGACCCAGTACTTC. This sequence encodes CASSRSGKETQYF.

V gene TRBV10-3 combines with J gene TRBJ2-2; 9 nucleotides match TRBD1. V lost 4 bases to trimming and J lost 5 bases; unmatched junction nucleotides: 2. Germline V lookup: CDR1 ENHRY, CDR2 SYGVKD. The CDR3 runs to 14 residues. This chain's CDR3 is CAISGGTGTGELFF. The CDR3 coding sequence is TGTGCCATCAGTGGGGGGACAGGGACCGGGGAGCTGTTTTTT.